The entry below gives a single TCR beta chain sequence along with its context. The data derive from a study of blood T cell repertoires in COVID-19. Background on the study: Both acute and convalescent COVID-19 samples were obtained from the United States, Italy and Spain. PBMCs, B-cell-depleted T cells, or T cells were the source of the cDNA or gDNA that made up the material.

This CDR3 has 13 amino acids. Germline assignment: CDR1 MNHEY and CDR2 SVGAGI. V lost 7 bases to trimming and J lost 5 bases, with 14 bases between them. Profiled with immunoSEQ multiplex PCR; TCRdb holds only in-frame clones, not every one. The sample has under 150,000 clones, roughly 80% seen once; the top ten hold roughly 1.6%. Sequencing input: peripheral blood. This chain connects TRBV6-5 to TRBJ1-1; the D is unclear. This sequence was found in a man between 50 and 59 years old with acute or convalescent COVID-19. CDR3 region: CASNPSGRTEAFF. The CDR3 coding sequence is TGTGCCAGCAATCCTAGCGGGAGAACTGAAGCTTTCTTT.